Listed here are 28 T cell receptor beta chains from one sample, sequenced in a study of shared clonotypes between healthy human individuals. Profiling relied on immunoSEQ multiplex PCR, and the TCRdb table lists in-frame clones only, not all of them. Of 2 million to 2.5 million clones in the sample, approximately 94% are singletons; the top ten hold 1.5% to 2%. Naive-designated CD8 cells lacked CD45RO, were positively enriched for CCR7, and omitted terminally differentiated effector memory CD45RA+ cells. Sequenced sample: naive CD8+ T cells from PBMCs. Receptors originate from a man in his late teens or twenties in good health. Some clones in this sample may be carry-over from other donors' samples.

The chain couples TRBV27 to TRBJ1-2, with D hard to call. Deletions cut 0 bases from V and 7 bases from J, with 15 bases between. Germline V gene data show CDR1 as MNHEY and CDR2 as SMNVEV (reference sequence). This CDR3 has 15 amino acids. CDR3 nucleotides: TGTGCCAGCAGTTTATCGGCCAGCTCTTTTGTTGGCTACACCTTC. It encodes CASSLSASSFVGYTF.

For the CDR3, the DNA is TGTGCCAGCAGTTTCGGCAGGGGAGAAGATACGCAGTATTTT. Protein product: CASSFGRGEDTQYF. This chain joins TRBV28 and TRBJ2-3; the D gene is possibly TRBD1 (6 bases). CDR3 length: 14 residues. Germline CDR1 reads MDHEN; CDR2 reads SYDVKM. The germline V and J ends were trimmed by 3 bases and 5 bases, with 12 bases remaining between them. Complete variable domain (other parts from reference TRBV28 and TRBJ2-3): DVKVTQSSRYLVKRTGEKVFLECVQDMDHENMFWYRQDPGLGLRLIYFSYDVKMKEKGDIPEGYSVSREKKERFSLILESASTNQTSMYLCASSFGRGEDTQYFGPGTRLTVL.

CDR3: CASSARRSGNTIYF. The CDR3 DNA follows: TGTGCCAGCAGCGCACGGCGCTCTGGAAACACCATATATTTT. This chain connects TRBV7-8 to TRBJ1-3, with D unresolved. The V gene lost 5 bases and the J gene lost 0 bases, with 8 bases spanning the gap. The CDR3 totals 14 residues. Germline assignment: CDR1 SGHVS and CDR2 FQNEAQ.

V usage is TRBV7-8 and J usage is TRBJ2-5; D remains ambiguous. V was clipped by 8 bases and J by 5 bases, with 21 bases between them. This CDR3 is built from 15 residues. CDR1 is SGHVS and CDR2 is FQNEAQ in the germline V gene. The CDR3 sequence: CASGLVISRRETQYF. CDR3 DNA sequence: TGTGCCAGCGGGCTAGTGATAAGTCGACGGGAGACCCAGTACTTC.

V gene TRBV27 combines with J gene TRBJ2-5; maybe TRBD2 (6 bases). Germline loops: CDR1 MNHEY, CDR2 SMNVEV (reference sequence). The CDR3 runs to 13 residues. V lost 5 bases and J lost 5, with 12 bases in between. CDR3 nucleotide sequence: TGTGCCAGCAGTAGGAGGGCCGGGGAGACCCAGTACTTC. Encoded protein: CASSRRAGETQYF.

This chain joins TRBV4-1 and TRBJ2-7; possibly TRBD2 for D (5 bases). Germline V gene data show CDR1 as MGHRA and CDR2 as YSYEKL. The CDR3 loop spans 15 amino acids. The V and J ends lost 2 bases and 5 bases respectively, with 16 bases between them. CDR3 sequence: CASSQQPQTGNEQYF. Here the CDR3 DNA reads TGCGCCAGCAGCCAACAACCACAGACCGGGAACGAGCAGTACTTC.

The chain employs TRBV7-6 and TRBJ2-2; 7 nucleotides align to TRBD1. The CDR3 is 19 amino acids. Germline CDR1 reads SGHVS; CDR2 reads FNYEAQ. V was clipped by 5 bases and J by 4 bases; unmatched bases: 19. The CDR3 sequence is CASSVPLHSGTGATGELFF. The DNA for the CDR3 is TGTGCCAGCAGCGTACCACTCCACTCAGGAACAGGGGCCACCGGGGAGCTGTTTTTT. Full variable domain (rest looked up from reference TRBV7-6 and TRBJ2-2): GAGVSQSPRYKVTKRGQDVALRCDPISGHVSLYWYRQALGQGPEFLTYFNYEAQQDKSGLPNDRFSAERPEGSISTLTIQRTEQRDSAMYRCASSVPLHSGTGATGELFFGEGSRLTVL.

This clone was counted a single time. The DNA of the CDR3 is TGCGCCAGCTCCCGCCCCGGACGCGGGGAGCTGTTTTTT. It codes for CASSRPGRGELFF. The chain carries TRBV10-1 and TRBJ2-2, with no clear D. Trimming stripped 8 bases from V and 7 bases from J, with 14 bases between. This CDR3 has 13 residues. The germline CDR1 and CDR2 sequences are WNHNN and SYGVQD (reference sequence).

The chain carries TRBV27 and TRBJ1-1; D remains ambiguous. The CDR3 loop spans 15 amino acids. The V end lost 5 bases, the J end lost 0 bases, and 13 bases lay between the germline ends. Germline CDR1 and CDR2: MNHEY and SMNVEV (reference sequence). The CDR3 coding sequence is TGTGCCAGCAGTCCTTCCCCGGTCCTGAACACTGAAGCTTTCTTT. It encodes CASSPSPVLNTEAFF.

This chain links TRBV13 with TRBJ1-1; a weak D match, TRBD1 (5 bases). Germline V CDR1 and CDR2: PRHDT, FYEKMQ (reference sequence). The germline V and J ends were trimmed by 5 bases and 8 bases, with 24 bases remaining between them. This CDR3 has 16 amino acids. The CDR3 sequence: CASSRRQQGPLREAFF. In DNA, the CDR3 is TGTGCCAGCAGCCGGCGGCAGCAGGGCCCCCTACGGGAAGCTTTCTTT.

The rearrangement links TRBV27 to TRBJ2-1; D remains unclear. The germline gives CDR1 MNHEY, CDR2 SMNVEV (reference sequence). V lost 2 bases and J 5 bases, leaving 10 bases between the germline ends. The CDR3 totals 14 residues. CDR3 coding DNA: TGTGCCAGCAGTTTACTTACAGCGAACAATGAGCAGTTCTTC. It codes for CASSLLTANNEQFF.

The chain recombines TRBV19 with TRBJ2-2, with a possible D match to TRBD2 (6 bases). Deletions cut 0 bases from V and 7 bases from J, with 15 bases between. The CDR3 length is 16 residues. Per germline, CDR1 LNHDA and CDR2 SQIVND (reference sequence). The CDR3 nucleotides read TGTGCCAGTAGTATAGAAATACTAGCAACGGGCGGGGAGCTGTTTTTT. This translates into CASSIEILATGGELFF.

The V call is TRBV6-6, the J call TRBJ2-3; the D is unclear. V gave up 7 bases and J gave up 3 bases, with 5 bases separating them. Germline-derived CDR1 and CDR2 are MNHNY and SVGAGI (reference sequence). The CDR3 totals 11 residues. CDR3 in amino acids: CASKSTDTQYF. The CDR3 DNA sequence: TGTGCCAGCAAGTCAACAGATACGCAGTATTTT.

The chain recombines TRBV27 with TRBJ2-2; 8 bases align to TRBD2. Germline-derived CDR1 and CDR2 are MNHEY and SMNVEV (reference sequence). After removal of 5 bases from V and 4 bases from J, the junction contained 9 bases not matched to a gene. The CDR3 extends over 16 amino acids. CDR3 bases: TGTGCCAGCAGTCCCTCAGCGGGAGAAGGCACCGGGGAGCTGTTTTTT. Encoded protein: CASSPSAGEGTGELFF.

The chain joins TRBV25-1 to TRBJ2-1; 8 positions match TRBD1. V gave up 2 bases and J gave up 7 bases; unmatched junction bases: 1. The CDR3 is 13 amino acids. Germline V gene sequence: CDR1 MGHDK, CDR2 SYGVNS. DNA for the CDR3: TGTGCCAGCAGTGAAGGACAGGGTAATGAGCAGTTCTTC. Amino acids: CASSEGQGNEQFF.

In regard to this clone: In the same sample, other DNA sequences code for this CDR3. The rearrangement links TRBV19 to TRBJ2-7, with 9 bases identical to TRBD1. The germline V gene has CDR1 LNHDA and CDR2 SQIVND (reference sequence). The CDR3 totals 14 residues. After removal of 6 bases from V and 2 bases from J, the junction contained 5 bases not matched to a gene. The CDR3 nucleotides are TGTGCCAGTAGCCCGGGACAGGGACCCTACGAGCAGTACTTC. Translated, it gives CASSPGQGPYEQYF.

CDR3 DNA: TGTGCCACCAGCAGGGGTTTCGTTTCTAGCAACACCATATATTTT. Protein sequence: CATSRGFVSSNTIYF. The rearrangement uses TRBV15 and TRBJ1-3; D call uncertain. The CDR3 loop spans 15 amino acids. V lost 3 bases and J 7 bases, leaving 16 bases between the germline ends. Germline CDR1 reads LNHNV; CDR2 reads YYDKDF (reference sequence).

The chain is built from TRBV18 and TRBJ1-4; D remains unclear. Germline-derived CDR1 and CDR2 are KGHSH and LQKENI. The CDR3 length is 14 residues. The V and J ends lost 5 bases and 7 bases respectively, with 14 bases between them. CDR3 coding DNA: TGTGCCAGCTCAGGCCCGTGGGGAAGTGAAAAACTGTTTTTT. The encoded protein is CASSGPWGSEKLFF.

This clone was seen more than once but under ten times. CDR3 sequence: CASSDLRLNTEAFF. CDR3 bases: TGTGCCAGCAGTGACTTACGTCTGAACACTGAAGCTTTCTTT. J is TRBJ1-1 and V is TRBV6-1; D is undetermined. Trimming shortened V by 3 bases and J by 0 bases, and 8 bases separated the two germline ends. This CDR3 is built from 14 residues. Germline V gene lookup returns CDR1 MNHNS and CDR2 SASEGT.

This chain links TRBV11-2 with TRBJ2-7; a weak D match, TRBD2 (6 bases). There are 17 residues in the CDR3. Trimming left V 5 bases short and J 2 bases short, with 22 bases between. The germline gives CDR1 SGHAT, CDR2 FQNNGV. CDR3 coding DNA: TGTGCCAGCAGCAAACAACTACCGGGACTCATGCCCTACGAGCAGTACTTC. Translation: CASSKQLPGLMPYEQYF. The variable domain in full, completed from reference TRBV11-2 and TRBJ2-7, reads EAGVAQSPRYKIIEKRQSVAFWCNPISGHATLYWYQQILGQGPKLLIQFQNNGVVDDSQLPKDRFSAERLKGVDSTLKIQPAKLEDSAVYLCASSKQLPGLMPYEQYFGPGTRLTVT.

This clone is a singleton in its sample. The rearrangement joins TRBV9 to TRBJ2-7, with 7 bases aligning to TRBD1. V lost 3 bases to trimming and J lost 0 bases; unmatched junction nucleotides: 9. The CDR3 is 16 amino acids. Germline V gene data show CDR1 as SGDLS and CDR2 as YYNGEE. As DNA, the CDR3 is TGTGCCAGCAGCGAAACCCCAGGACAGGACTCCTACGAGCAGTACTTC. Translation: CASSETPGQDSYEQYF.

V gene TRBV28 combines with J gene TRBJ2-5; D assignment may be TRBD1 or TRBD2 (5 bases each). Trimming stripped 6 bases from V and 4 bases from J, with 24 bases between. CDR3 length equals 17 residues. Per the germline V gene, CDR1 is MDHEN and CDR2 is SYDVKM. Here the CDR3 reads CASSARGRPDLLETQYF. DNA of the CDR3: TGTGCCAGCAGCGCCCGGGGCCGACCGGACCTTCTAGAGACCCAGTACTTC.

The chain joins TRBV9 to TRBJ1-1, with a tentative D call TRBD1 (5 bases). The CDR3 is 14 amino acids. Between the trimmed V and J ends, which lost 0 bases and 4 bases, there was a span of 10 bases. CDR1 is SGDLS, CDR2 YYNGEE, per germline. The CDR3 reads CASSVGGETTEAFF. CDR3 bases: TGTGCCAGCAGCGTAGGGGGGGAGACCACTGAAGCTTTCTTT.

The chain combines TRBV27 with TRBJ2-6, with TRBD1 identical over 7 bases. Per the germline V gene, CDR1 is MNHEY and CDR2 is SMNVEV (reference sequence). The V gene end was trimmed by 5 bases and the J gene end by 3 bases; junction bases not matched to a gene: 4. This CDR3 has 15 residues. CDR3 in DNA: TGTGCCAGCAGTATCACAGGGGTTGGGGCCAACGTCCTGACTTTC. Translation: CASSITGVGANVLTF.

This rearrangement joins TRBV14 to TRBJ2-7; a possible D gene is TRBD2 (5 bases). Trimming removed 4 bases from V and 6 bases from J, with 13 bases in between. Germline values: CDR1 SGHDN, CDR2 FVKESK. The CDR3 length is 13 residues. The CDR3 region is CASSPSHGLEQYF. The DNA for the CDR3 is TGTGCCAGCAGCCCCTCCCACGGACTCGAGCAGTACTTC.

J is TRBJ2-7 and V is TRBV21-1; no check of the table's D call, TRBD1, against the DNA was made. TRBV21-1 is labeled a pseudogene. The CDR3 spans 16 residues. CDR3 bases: TGTGCCAGCAGCACCCTCGGGACACCCGTATCCTTATGGCAGTACTTC. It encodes CASSTLGTPVSLWQYF.

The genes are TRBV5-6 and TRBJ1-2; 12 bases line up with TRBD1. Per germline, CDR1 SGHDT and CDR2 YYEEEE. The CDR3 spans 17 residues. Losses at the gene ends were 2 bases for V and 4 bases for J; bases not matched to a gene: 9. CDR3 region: CASSFSGTGGFRYGYTF. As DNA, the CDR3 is TGTGCCAGCAGCTTTTCCGGGACAGGGGGCTTTCGCTATGGCTACACCTTC.

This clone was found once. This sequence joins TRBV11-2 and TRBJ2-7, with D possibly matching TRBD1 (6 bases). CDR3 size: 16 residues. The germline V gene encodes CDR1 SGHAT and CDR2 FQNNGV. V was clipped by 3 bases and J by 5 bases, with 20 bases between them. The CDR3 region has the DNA TGTGCCAGCAGCTTGGGGGCGACCGGGCGGGTACACGAGCAGTACTTC. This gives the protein CASSLGATGRVHEQYF.